The present T cell receptor beta chain was sequenced within a study of T cells in Graves' hyperthyroidism and ophthalmopathy. This clonotype was seen many times. Newly diagnosed hyperthyroidism, duration under 2 months, in patients aged 18 to 65. Germline loops: CDR1 LNHDA, CDR2 SQIVND (reference sequence). The CDR3 is 13 amino acids. With 3 bases removed from V and 3 bases from J, the gap between germline ends came to 8 bases. Amplified regions were TCR beta CDR3 sequences from RNA transcripts. RT-PCR in the first round (using the HTBI primer set) targeted the TCR CDR3. TCRdb re-derived calls from the multiplex PCR reads in MiXCR, one entry per CDR3 protein. The data contain a few hundred thousand distinct CDR3 sequences, approximately 19% of them seen just once; the ten biggest clones take up around 4%.

The clonotype was recovered from a woman aged 18-29 years with Graves' hyperthyroidism. Sequenced material: blood. The chain employs TRBV19 and TRBJ1-1; D is uncertain. The CDR3 region has the DNA TGTGCCAGTAGTATCGGAGAGTACACTGAAGCTTTCTTT. Amino acids: CASSIGEYTEAFF.